Presented here are 9 T cell receptor beta chains from one specimen sequenced in a study of shared clonotypes between healthy human individuals. Naive CD8 cells, CD45RO-negative and positively selected for CCR7, excluded terminally differentiated effector memory CD45RA+ cells. Sequencing was performed with immunoSEQ multiplex PCR; in TCRdb, only in-frame clones are kept and a portion is missing. Counted here are some 2.1 million clones, 85% to 95% occurring once; the ten biggest clones make up 1.5% to 2%. The specimen was naive CD8+ T cells from PBMCs. The receptor source for this set is a man younger than 30 in good health. Some clones in this sample may be carry-over from other donors' samples.

V and J are TRBV7-8 and TRBJ2-7, with D perhaps matching TRBD2 (7 bases). Germline V gives CDR1 SGHVS, CDR2 FQNEAQ. Trimming left V 0 bases short and J 3 bases short, with 18 bases between. The CDR3 contains 17 residues. CDR3 in DNA: TGTGCCAGCAGCTTAGCGGGGGGGGCAGAGATTTTCTACGAGCAGTACTTC. Its protein product is CASSLAGGAEIFYEQYF.

J is TRBJ1-5 and V is TRBV4-2; D might be TRBD1 (5 bases). Germline CDR1 LGHNA, CDR2 YNFKEQ. Trimming removed 2 bases at V and 4 bases at J, with 9 bases between. The CDR3 has 14 residues. CDR3 in amino acids: CASSQSDSNQPQHF. Here the CDR3 DNA reads TGTGCCAGCAGCCAATCTGACAGTAATCAGCCCCAGCATTTT.

The rearrangement uses TRBV6-6 and TRBJ2-1; 7 bases align to TRBD1. The length of the CDR3 is 16 residues. The germline CDR1 and CDR2 sequences are MNHNY and SVGAGI (reference sequence). V lost 0 bases and J lost 6; bases outside the gene matches: 8. The CDR3 loop is CASSYSPGQLGNEQFF. The CDR3 nucleotides are TGTGCCAGCAGTTACTCTCCGGGACAGTTAGGCAATGAGCAGTTCTTC.

The chain carries TRBV7-8 and TRBJ1-5; 9 bases are shared with TRBD1. The germline CDR1 and CDR2 sequences are SGHVS and FQNEAQ. The CDR3 spans 16 residues. With 0 bases clipped from V and 5 bases from J, the junction kept 5 bases outside the gene matches. CDR3 loop: CASSLARWDRDQPQHF. The CDR3 DNA follows: TGTGCCAGCAGCTTAGCGAGATGGGACAGGGATCAGCCCCAGCATTTT. Based on the CDR3 plus reference TRBV7-8 and TRBJ1-5, the full variable domain is GAGVSQSPRYKVAKRGQDVALRCDPISGHVSLFWYQQALGQGPEFLTYFQNEAQLDKSGLPSDRFFAERPEGSVSTLKIQRTQQEDSAVYLCASSLARWDRDQPQHFGDGTRLSIL.

V gene TRBV19 combines with J gene TRBJ1-2; 9 bases match TRBD1. Germline lookup yields CDR1 LNHDA and CDR2 SQIVND (reference sequence). The CDR3 contains 16 residues. The trim removed 4 bases at V and 3 bases at J, leaving 9 bases unmatched. The CDR3 here is CASSTPWDRADYGYTF. The CDR3 bases are TGTGCCAGTAGTACGCCCTGGGACAGGGCAGACTATGGCTACACCTTC.

The chain combines TRBV4-1 with TRBJ2-1; 8 nucleotides align to TRBD2. Germline CDR1 reads MGHRA; CDR2 reads YSYEKL. V lost 4 bases, J lost 6 bases, and 11 bases stayed unmatched. This CDR3 has 16 residues. The CDR3 loop is CASSPPGLGVGNEQFF. Written as DNA, the CDR3 is TGCGCCAGCAGCCCTCCGGGACTAGGAGTGGGCAATGAGCAGTTCTTC.

This clone came up once. The chain carries TRBV5-1 and TRBJ1-1, with D tentatively TRBD1 (5 bases). The CDR3 is made up of 13 amino acids. V dropped 3 bases and J dropped 2 bases, with 8 bases sitting between them. Germline CDR1 and CDR2: SGHRS and YFSETQ. CDR3 sequence: CASSWTPNTEAFF. In nucleotides, the CDR3 is TGCGCCAGCAGCTGGACACCAAACACTGAAGCTTTCTTT.

The chain combines TRBV7-9 with TRBJ2-5, with TRBD1 matching over 7 bases. This CDR3 contains 15 residues. Germline V lookup: CDR1 SEHNR, CDR2 FQNEAQ (reference sequence). The trim removed 3 bases at V and 1 base at J, leaving 5 bases unmatched. CDR3 loop: CASSFTGAAQETQYF. CDR3 bases: TGTGCCAGCAGCTTCACAGGGGCAGCCCAAGAGACCCAGTACTTC.

The chain couples TRBV5-5 to TRBJ2-5, with 8 bases fitting TRBD1. The germline V gene has CDR1 SGHKS and CDR2 YYEKEE (reference sequence). J lost 3 bases, V lost 0 bases, and 4 bases had no gene match. The CDR3 is 15 amino acids. This CDR3 is CASSLGGQVKETQYF. The CDR3 DNA reads as TGTGCCAGCAGCTTGGGGGGACAGGTCAAAGAGACCCAGTACTTC.